The rows below give T cell receptor beta chains drawn from one sample of a study of blood T cell repertoires in COVID-19. Here immunoSEQ multiplex PCR was the method, and the copy in TCRdb shows in-frame clones only, minus some. The table records about 200,000 clones, over 75% of them present only once. Material: peripheral blood. The source is a woman aged 40 to 55 who had recovered from COVID-19. Each CDR3 is given with its conserved first and last residue. D genes are given only for firm matches. The listing skips clone size in some rows; elsewhere it reads once, few, many or a size class.

J gene: TRBJ2-4; V gene: TRBV24-1; clone size: .; D gene: .; CDR3 DNA: TGTGCCACCAGTGAATCCGGGAGCTTGGGGGACATTCAGTACTTC; CDR3 protein: CATSESGSLGDIQYF
J gene: TRBJ1-6; V gene: TRBV6-5; clone size: .; D gene: .; CDR3 DNA: TGTGCCAGCACCACCCTTTCAGTCAATTCACCCCTCCACTTT; CDR3 protein: CASTTLSVNSPLHF
J gene: TRBJ2-7; V gene: TRBV7-9; clone size: few; D gene: TRBD2; CDR3 DNA: TGTGCCAGCAGCTTACTCCGGGGGGTCGAGCAGTACTTC; CDR3 protein: CASSLLRGVEQYF
J gene: TRBJ1-1; V gene: TRBV30; clone size: .; D gene: TRBD1; CDR3 DNA: TGTGCCTGGAGCCCTAGCCTGGGACAGGGTATGCCTGAAGCTTTCTTT; CDR3 protein: CAWSPSLGQGMPEAFF
J gene: TRBJ2-6; V gene: TRBV3-1/TRBV3-2; clone size: .; D gene: TRBD1; CDR3 DNA: TGTGCCAGCAGCCGGGGACAGCTCTCTGGGGCCAACGTCCTGACTTTC; CDR3 protein: CASSRGQLSGANVLTF
J gene: TRBJ2-7; V gene: TRBV10-2; clone size: .; D gene: TRBD1; CDR3 DNA: TGCGCCAGCAGTGAACAAAGGACAGGGGCCTACGAGCAGTACTTC; CDR3 protein: CASSEQRTGAYEQYF
J gene: TRBJ1-2; V gene: TRBV6-1; clone size: .; D gene: .; CDR3 DNA: TGTGCCAGCAGTGACCCGGGAGACGGGTACTATGGCTACACCTTC; CDR3 protein: CASSDPGDGYYGYTF
J gene: TRBJ2-7; V gene: TRBV28; clone size: .; D gene: TRBD1; CDR3 DNA: TGTGCCAGCAGGCCGACAGGGAGCTCCTACGAGCAGTACTTC; CDR3 protein: CASRPTGSSYEQYF
J gene: TRBJ2-7; V gene: TRBV9; clone size: .; D gene: .; CDR3 DNA: TGTGCCAGCAGCGTTGGCGGCTCCTACGAGCAGTACTTC; CDR3 protein: CASSVGGSYEQYF
J gene: TRBJ1-2; V gene: TRBV14; clone size: .; D gene: .; CDR3 DNA: TGTGCCAGCAGCCAGGACACCGATTACTATGGCTACACCTTC; CDR3 protein: CASSQDTDYYGYTF
J gene: TRBJ2-1; V gene: TRBV6-2/TRBV6-3; clone size: .; D gene: .; CDR3 DNA: TGTGCCAGCAGTTACCGACCGACAGGTCCACTTTACAATGAGCAGTTCTTC; CDR3 protein: CASSYRPTGPLYNEQFF
J gene: TRBJ2-1; V gene: TRBV30; clone size: once; D gene: TRBD2; CDR3 DNA: TGTGCCTGGAGCGATATAGCGGGAGCAACCTACAATGAGCAGTTCTTC; CDR3 protein: CAWSDIAGATYNEQFF
J gene: TRBJ2-7; V gene: TRBV5-1; clone size: .; D gene: TRBD2; CDR3 DNA: TGCGCCAGCAGCTTGACTAAAGGGCGGGAGTCTATTACACCGTACGAGCAGTACTTC; CDR3 protein: CASSLTKGRESITPYEQYF
J gene: TRBJ1-6; V gene: TRBV5-1; clone size: few; D gene: .; CDR3 DNA: TGCGCCAGCAGGCCGACAGAGGGGGCCCTCCACTTT; CDR3 protein: CASRPTEGALHF
J gene: TRBJ2-5; V gene: TRBV20-1; clone size: .; D gene: .; CDR3 DNA: TGCAGTGCTAGTTGGGCGAGGGGGGGGAAAGAGACCCAGTACTTC; CDR3 protein: CSASWARGGKETQYF
J gene: TRBJ2-1; V gene: TRBV11-3; clone size: .; D gene: .; CDR3 DNA: TGTGCCAGCAGCTTAGTAGAGGGCAACAATGAGCAGTTCTTC; CDR3 protein: CASSLVEGNNEQFF
J gene: TRBJ2-1; V gene: TRBV5-1; clone size: .; D gene: TRBD2; CDR3 DNA: TGCGCCAGCAGCTTCGTAGCGGGGGGGAACAATGAGCAGTTCTTC; CDR3 protein: CASSFVAGGNNEQFF
J gene: TRBJ1-5; V gene: TRBV19; clone size: .; D gene: TRBD1; CDR3 DNA: TGTGCCAGTATGGACAGGGGAGGTCAGCCCCAGCATTTT; CDR3 protein: CASMDRGGQPQHF
J gene: TRBJ1-2; V gene: TRBV6-5; clone size: .; D gene: .; CDR3 DNA: TGTGCCAGCACACGGCGGGTTAGTAACTATGGCTACACCTTC; CDR3 protein: CASTRRVSNYGYTF
J gene: TRBJ2-3; V gene: TRBV29-1; clone size: .; D gene: TRBD1; CDR3 DNA: TGCAGCGCTACGAAAGGGACAGCCGCCACAGATACGCAGTATTTT; CDR3 protein: CSATKGTAATDTQYF
J gene: TRBJ1-5; V gene: TRBV27; clone size: .; D gene: .; CDR3 DNA: TGTGCCAGCACCAGCGGCAATCAGCCCCAGCATTTT; CDR3 protein: CASTSGNQPQHF
J gene: TRBJ1-5; V gene: TRBV7-9; clone size: .; D gene: .; CDR3 DNA: TGTGCCAGCAGCTTAGAGAAGGGGGTGCGCAATCAGCCCCAGCATTTT; CDR3 protein: CASSLEKGVRNQPQHF